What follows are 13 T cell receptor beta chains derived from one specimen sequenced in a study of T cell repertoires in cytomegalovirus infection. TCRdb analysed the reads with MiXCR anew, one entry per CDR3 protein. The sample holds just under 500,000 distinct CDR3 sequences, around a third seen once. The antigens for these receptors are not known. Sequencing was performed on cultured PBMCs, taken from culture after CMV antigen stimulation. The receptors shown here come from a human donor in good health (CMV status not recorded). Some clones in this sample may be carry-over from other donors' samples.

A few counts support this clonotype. The CDR3 here is CASSSDGRQETQYF. The CDR3 coding sequence is TGTGCCAGCAGCTCGGACGGGAGACAAGAGACCCAGTACTTC. J is TRBJ2-5 and V is TRBV7-2; maybe TRBD2 (6 bases). V gave up 4 bases and J gave up 2 bases, with 11 bases separating them. The CDR3 contains 14 residues. Looked up from germline, CDR1 is SGHTA and CDR2 is FQGNSA.

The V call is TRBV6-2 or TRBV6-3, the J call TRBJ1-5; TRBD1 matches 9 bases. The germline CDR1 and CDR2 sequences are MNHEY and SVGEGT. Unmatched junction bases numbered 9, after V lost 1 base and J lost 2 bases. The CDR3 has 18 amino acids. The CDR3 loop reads CASSYLLSRTGGNQPQHF. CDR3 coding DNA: TGTGCCAGCAGTTACTTGCTTTCCCGGACAGGGGGCAATCAGCCCCAGCATTTT.

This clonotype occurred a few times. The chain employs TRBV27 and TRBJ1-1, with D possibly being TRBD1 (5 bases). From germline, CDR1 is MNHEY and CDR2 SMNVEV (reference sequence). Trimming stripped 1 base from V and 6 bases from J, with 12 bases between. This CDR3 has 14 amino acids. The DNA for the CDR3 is TGTGCCAGCAGTTTATACCCGGGGCAGCCTGAAGCTTTCTTT. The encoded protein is CASSLYPGQPEAFF.

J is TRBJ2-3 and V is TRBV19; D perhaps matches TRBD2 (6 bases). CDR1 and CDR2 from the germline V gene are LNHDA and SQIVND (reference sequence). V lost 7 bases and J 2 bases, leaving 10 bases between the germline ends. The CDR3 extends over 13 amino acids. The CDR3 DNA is TGTGCCAGTAACGGGAGACACACAGATACGCAGTATTTT. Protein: CASNGRHTDTQYF.

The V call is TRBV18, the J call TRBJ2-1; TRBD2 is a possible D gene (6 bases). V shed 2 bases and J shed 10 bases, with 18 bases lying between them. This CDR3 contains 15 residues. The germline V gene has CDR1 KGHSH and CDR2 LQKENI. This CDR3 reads CASSPALAAMLEQFF. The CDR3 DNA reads TGTGCCAGCTCACCAGCGTTAGCGGCAATGTTGGAGCAGTTCTTC.

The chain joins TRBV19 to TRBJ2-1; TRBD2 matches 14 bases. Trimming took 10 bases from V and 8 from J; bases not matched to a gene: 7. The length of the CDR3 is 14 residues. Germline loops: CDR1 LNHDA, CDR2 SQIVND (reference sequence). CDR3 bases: TGTGCCACGATGGGACTAGCGGGAGTAGATGAGCAGTTCTTC. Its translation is CATMGLAGVDEQFF.

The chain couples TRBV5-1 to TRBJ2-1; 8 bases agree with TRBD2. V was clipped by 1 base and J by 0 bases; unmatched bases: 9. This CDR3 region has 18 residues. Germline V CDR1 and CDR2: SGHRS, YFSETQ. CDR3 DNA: TGCGCCAGCAGCTTGAGTCCTAGCGGGTTGAGCTCCTACAATGAGCAGTTCTTC. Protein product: CASSLSPSGLSSYNEQFF.

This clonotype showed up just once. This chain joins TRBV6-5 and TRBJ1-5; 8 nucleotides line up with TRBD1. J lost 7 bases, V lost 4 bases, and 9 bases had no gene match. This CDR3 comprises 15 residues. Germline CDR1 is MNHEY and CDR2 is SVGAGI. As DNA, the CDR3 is TGTGCCAGCAGTTTAACGGGGACAGGATTGCAGCCCCAGCATTTT. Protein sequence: CASSLTGTGLQPQHF.

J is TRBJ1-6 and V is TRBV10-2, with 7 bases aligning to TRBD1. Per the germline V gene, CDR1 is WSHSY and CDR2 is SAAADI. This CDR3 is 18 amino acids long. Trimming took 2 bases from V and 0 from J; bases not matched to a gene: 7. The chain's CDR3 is CASSEVLQGSSYNSPLHF. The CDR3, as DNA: TGCGCCAGCAGTGAGGTTTTACAGGGGAGCTCCTATAATTCACCCCTCCACTTT.

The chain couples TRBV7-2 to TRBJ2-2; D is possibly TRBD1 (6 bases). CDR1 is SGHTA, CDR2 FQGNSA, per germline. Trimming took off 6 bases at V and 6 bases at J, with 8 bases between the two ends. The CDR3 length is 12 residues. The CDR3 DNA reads TGTGCCAGCAGTCCAGGGGCCGGGGAGCTGTTTTTT. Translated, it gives CASSPGAGELFF.

Here the CDR3 DNA reads TGTGCCAGCAGTTTAACAGGGGTCTATAGCAATCAGCCCCAGCATTTT. It yields the protein CASSLTGVYSNQPQHF. This chain uses TRBV7-2 with TRBJ1-5; 7 nucleotides agree with TRBD1. The germline V gene encodes CDR1 SGHTA and CDR2 FQGNSA. V shed 6 bases and J 0 bases; nucleotides not matched to a gene: 8. The CDR3 is 16 amino acids.

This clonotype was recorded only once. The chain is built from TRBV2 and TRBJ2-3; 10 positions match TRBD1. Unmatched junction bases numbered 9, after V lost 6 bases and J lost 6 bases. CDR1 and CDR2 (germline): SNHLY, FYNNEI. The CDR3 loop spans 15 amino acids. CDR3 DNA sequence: TGTGCCAGCAGCATTGGGACAGGGGCATACGATACGCAGTATTTT. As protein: CASSIGTGAYDTQYF.

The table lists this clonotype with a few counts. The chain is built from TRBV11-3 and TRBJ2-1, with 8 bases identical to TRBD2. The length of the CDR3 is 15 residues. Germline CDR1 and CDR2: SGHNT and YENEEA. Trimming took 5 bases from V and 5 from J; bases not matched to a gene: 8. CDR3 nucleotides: TGTGCCAGCAGCCGAAGGGGGGGACTAGACAATGAGCAGTTCTTC. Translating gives CASSRRGGLDNEQFF.